The next 13 T cell receptor beta chains were all read from a single sample in a study of T cells in Graves' hyperthyroidism and ophthalmopathy. Researchers took RNA transcripts and amplified the TCR beta CDR3 regions from them. When the TCR CDR3 underwent first-round RT-PCR, the HTBI primer set was used. Using its own MiXCR run on the multiplex PCR reads, TCRdb lists one record per CDR3 protein. The table records more than 500,000 distinct CDR3 sequences, about 16% of them present only once. Sequenced material: blood. These TCRs come from a woman younger than 45 with Graves' ophthalmopathy.

This clonotype was recorded a few times. The chain employs TRBV12-3 or TRBV12-4 and TRBJ2-1, with 7 bases aligning to TRBD2. The CDR3 is 13 amino acids. V lost 2 bases and J lost 10; bases outside the gene matches: 5. In DNA, the CDR3 is TGTGCCAGCAGTTTAATGGGAGCGGGAGAGCAGTTCTTC. Residues: CASSLMGAGEQFF.

This clonotype was counted only a few times. The chain employs TRBV7-6 and TRBJ1-5; 8 bases are a match to TRBD1. Trimming cost V 5 bases and J 3 bases; bases outside gene matches: 6. The CDR3 is 15 residues long. Germline V gene lookup returns CDR1 SGHVS and CDR2 FNYEAQ. This chain's CDR3 is CASSAGTGHNQPQHF. The CDR3 nucleotides are TGTGCCAGCAGCGCCGGGACAGGACACAATCAGCCCCAGCATTTT.

There are many counts of this clonotype. The CDR3 sequence is CASTDGGSTEAFF. In DNA, the CDR3 is TGTGCCAGCACAGACGGGGGGTCCACTGAAGCTTTCTTT. The chain couples TRBV27 to TRBJ1-1; D is perhaps TRBD1 (5 bases). Germline V gives CDR1 MNHEY, CDR2 SMNVEV (reference sequence). The CDR3 is 13 residues long. With 7 bases removed from V and 4 bases from J, the gap between germline ends came to 13 bases.

The chain is built from TRBV10-3 and TRBJ2-7, with D possibly TRBD2 on 6 matching bases. CDR3 size: 15 residues. Trimming cost V 6 bases and J 0 bases, with 15 bases left between them. Looked up from germline, CDR1 is ENHRY and CDR2 is SYGVKD. CDR3 nucleotide sequence: TGTGCCATCAGCTATGGACTACTGAGCTCCTACGAGCAGTACTTC. Translated, it gives CAISYGLLSSYEQYF.

There are many counts of this clonotype. The chain uses TRBV2 and TRBJ1-5; 8 bases line up with TRBD1. Germline-derived CDR1 and CDR2 are SNHLY and FYNNEI. The V and J ends lost 0 bases and 6 bases, in that order; junction bases with no gene match: 10. This CDR3 contains 17 residues. The CDR3 nucleotides are TGTGCCAGCAGTGAAGCGCTGAGGACAGGGCTGACTCAGCCCCAGCATTTT. Translation: CASSEALRTGLTQPQHF.

This clonotype has just a few counts. The junction does not match germline at one end; this may be a read error. The V call is TRBV28, the J call TRBJ1-5; a possible D gene is TRBD1 (6 bases). This CDR3 contains 14 residues. The germline V gene encodes CDR1 MDHEN and CDR2 SYDVKM. The CDR3 DNA is TGTGCCGTGGGGGGCGGGGTTAGCAATCAACCCCAGCATTTT. This sequence encodes CAVGGGVSNQPQHF.

The chain recombines TRBV15 with TRBJ1-6; D not certain. This CDR3 contains 12 residues. Per germline, CDR1 LNHNV and CDR2 YYDKDF (reference sequence). Trimming shortened V by 2 bases and J by 12 bases, and 8 bases separated the two germline ends. In DNA form, the CDR3 reads TGTGCCACCAGCAGACCCGGGATACCCCTCCACTTT. It translates to CATSRPGIPLHF. Full variable domain (rest looked up from reference TRBV15 and TRBJ1-6): DAMVIQNPRYQVTQFGKPVTLSCSQTLNHNVMYWYQQKSSQAPKLLFHYYDKDFNNEADTPDNFQSRRPNTSFCFLDIRSPGLGDTAMYLCATSRPGIPLHFGNGTRLTVT.

This clonotype has at least ten counts. The chain joins TRBV20-1 to TRBJ1-1; TRBD1 matches at 9 bases. Germline CDR1 is DFQATT and CDR2 is SNEGSKA (reference sequence). The trim removed 3 bases at V and 1 base at J, leaving 3 bases unmatched. This CDR3 is 14 amino acids long. The CDR3 DNA follows: TGCAGTGCTAGGAAGACAGGGGGGAACACTGAAGCTTTCTTT. Protein product: CSARKTGGNTEAFF.

This clonotype was recorded a few times. The chain combines TRBV20-1 with TRBJ2-1; perhaps TRBD2 as D (5 bases). V lost 2 bases to trimming and J lost 3 bases, with 14 bases between them. The CDR3 is 15 residues long. Germline assignment: CDR1 DFQATT and CDR2 SNEGSKA (reference sequence). CDR3 amino acids: CSARYPGDGYNEQFF. The CDR3 DNA is TGCAGTGCTAGATATCCCGGGGATGGCTACAATGAGCAGTTCTTC.

There are a few counts of this clonotype. The J gene is TRBJ1-1, the V gene TRBV12-3 or TRBV12-4; TRBD1 aligns across 9 bases. V shed 6 bases and J 6 bases; nucleotides not matched to a gene: 8. CDR3 length: 14 amino acids. The CDR3 loop is CASSSRQGDAEAFF. In DNA form, the CDR3 reads TGTGCCAGCAGCTCCCGACAGGGGGACGCTGAAGCTTTCTTT.

This clonotype has ten or more counts. The chain uses TRBV28 and TRBJ2-7; D could derive from TRBD1 or TRBD2 (5 bases each). Germline loops: CDR1 MDHEN, CDR2 SYDVKM. V lost 3 bases to trimming and J lost 2 bases, with 11 bases between them. This CDR3 spans 14 amino acids. Here the CDR3 reads CASSFPGTAYEQYF. The CDR3 DNA reads as TGTGCCAGCAGTTTCCCAGGGACGGCCTACGAGCAGTACTTC.

At least ten counts were recorded for this clonotype. The chain is built from TRBV30 and TRBJ2-1; TRBD1 agrees at 7 bases. This CDR3 has 13 residues. CDR1 and CDR2 from the germline V gene are GTSNPN and SVGIG (reference sequence). The V segment lost 5 bases and the J segment 7 bases; nucleotides outside the gene matches: 8. The CDR3 region is CAWSQDRRNEQFF. CDR3 nucleotides: TGTGCCTGGTCCCAGGACAGGAGGAATGAGCAGTTCTTC.

The V gene is TRBV29-1, the J gene TRBJ2-1; D might be TRBD1 (5 bases). The germline V gene has CDR1 SQVTM and CDR2 ANQGSEA. CDR3 size: 12 residues. Trimming removed 6 bases from V and 8 bases from J, with 14 bases in between. This CDR3 is CSVHRQAYEQFF. In DNA form, the CDR3 reads TGCAGCGTACACAGGCAGGCTTATGAGCAGTTCTTC.